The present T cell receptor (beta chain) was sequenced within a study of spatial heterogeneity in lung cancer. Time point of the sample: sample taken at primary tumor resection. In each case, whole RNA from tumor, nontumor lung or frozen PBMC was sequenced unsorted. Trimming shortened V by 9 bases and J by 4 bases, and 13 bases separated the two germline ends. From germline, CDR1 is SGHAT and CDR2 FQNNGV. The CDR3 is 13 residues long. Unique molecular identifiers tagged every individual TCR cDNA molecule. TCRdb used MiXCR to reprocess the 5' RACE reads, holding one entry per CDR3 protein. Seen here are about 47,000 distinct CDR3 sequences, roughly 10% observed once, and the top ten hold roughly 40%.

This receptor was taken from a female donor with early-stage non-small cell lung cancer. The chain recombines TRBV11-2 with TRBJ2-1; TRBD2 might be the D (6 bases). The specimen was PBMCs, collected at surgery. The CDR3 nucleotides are TGTGCCAGTACGGGACTGCGTTACAATGAGCAGTTCTTC. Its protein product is CASTGLRYNEQFF.